Listed here are 16 T cell receptor beta chains from one sample, sequenced in a study of CD4 T cells in lung cancer. Repertoires were generated with immunoSEQ multiplex PCR, while TCRdb's copy carries only in-frame clones and drops some. The top ten clones hold 15% of a sample with about 10,000 clones, around 66% of them seen once. At least 3 cm from the malignant lesion, non-adjacent lung tissue was taken from the same resection. Sequencing used normal lung tissue taken away from the tumor. Receptor source: a man aged 55 to 70 with non-small cell lung cancer.

CDR3 nucleotide sequence: TGTGCCAGCAGCTTCAACAGGGAGACCCAGTACTTC. This sequence encodes CASSFNRETQYF. The V gene is TRBV7-3, the J gene TRBJ2-5; tentatively, D is TRBD1 (5 bases). CDR1 SGHTA and CDR2 FQGTGA come from the germline V gene. V lost 3 bases to trimming and J lost 5 bases, with 7 bases between them. The CDR3 spans 12 residues.

J is TRBJ2-1 and V is TRBV28, with TRBD1 matching 7 bases. CDR3 length: 17 amino acids. With 6 bases clipped from V and 3 bases from J, the junction kept 14 bases outside the gene matches. Germline assignment: CDR1 MDHEN and CDR2 SYDVKM. Written as DNA, the CDR3 is TGTGCCAGCAGCTATCGGAAACAGGGGAACCGCTACAATGAGCAGTTCTTC. Amino acids: CASSYRKQGNRYNEQFF.

This chain uses TRBV19 with TRBJ1-1; D unresolved. The germline CDR1 and CDR2 sequences are LNHDA and SQIVND (reference sequence). The CDR3 runs 13 residues. V lost 8 bases, J lost 5 bases, and 15 bases lay in between. CDR3 loop: CASHGRTGTEAFF. Here the CDR3 DNA reads TGTGCCAGTCACGGCCGGACTGGGACTGAAGCTTTCTTT.

The chain couples TRBV7-3 to TRBJ2-2; a possible D gene is TRBD2 (7 bases). Germline assignment: CDR1 SGHTA and CDR2 FQGTGA. V lost 5 bases and J 5 bases, leaving 15 bases between the germline ends. The CDR3 is made up of 15 amino acids. The CDR3 reads CASSPYRGGTGELFF. CDR3 nucleotides: TGTGCCAGCAGCCCTTATAGGGGGGGGACCGGGGAGCTGTTTTTT.

The V call is TRBV9, the J call TRBJ2-1; 9 nucleotides agree with TRBD2. Germline V CDR1 and CDR2: SGDLS, YYNGEE. Trimming took 0 bases from V and 9 from J; bases not matched to a gene: 10. This CDR3 is 16 amino acids long. CDR3 amino acids: CASSVGGAGGPGEQFF. CDR3 in DNA: TGTGCCAGCAGCGTAGGTGGGGCGGGAGGGCCAGGTGAGCAGTTCTTC.

The V call is TRBV2, the J call TRBJ1-5; 9 positions agree with TRBD1. The V gene's germline CDR1 is SNHLY and CDR2 FYNNEI. The length of the CDR3 is 16 residues. V was clipped by 4 bases and J by 1 base; unmatched bases: 5. The CDR3 DNA is TGTGCCAGCAGTGTCACAGGGGGCGGGAGCAATCAGCCCCAGCATTTT. Its translation is CASSVTGGGSNQPQHF. Combining the CDR3 with reference TRBV2 and TRBJ1-5 gives the whole variable domain EPEVTQTPSHQVTQMGQEVILRCVPISNHLYFYWYRQILGQKVEFLVSFYNNEISEKSEIFDDQFSVERPDGSNFTLKIRSTKLEDSAMYFCASSVTGGGSNQPQHFGDGTRLSIL.

The chain couples TRBV5-5 to TRBJ2-1; 7 bases fit TRBD2. Trimming removed 2 bases from V and 7 bases from J; junction bases left unmatched: 3. Germline V gene sequence: CDR1 SGHKS, CDR2 YYEKEE (reference sequence). The CDR3 has 13 residues. The CDR3 sequence is CASSFRLANEQFF. CDR3 nucleotide sequence: TGTGCCAGCAGCTTTAGACTAGCTAATGAGCAGTTCTTC.

J is TRBJ2-3 and V is TRBV19, with a weak D call TRBD2 (5 bases). This CDR3 is built from 16 residues. Germline V gene lookup returns CDR1 LNHDA and CDR2 SQIVND (reference sequence). V lost 3 bases to trimming and J lost 6 bases, with 19 bases between them. CDR3 loop: CASSISGLPPKDTQYF. Here the CDR3 DNA reads TGTGCCAGTAGTATTAGTGGACTTCCCCCTAAGGATACGCAGTATTTT.

The V call is TRBV23-1, the J call TRBJ2-7, with TRBD2 identical over 8 bases. TRBV23-1 is treated as an ORF (open reading frame) with a function not yet certain. V gave up 0 bases and J gave up 6 bases; unmatched junction bases: 13. The CDR3 has 17 amino acids. The CDR3 nucleotides read TGCGCCAGCAGTCAATCGCGACCCTGGGCGGGAGGTGGCGAGCAGTACGTC. Protein: CASSQSRPWAGGGEQYV.

The V call is TRBV5-1, the J call TRBJ2-7, with 7 bases matching TRBD1. V lost 4 bases, J lost 4 bases, and 5 bases stayed unmatched. This CDR3 is built from 13 residues. Per germline, CDR1 SGHRS and CDR2 YFSETQ. In DNA form, the CDR3 reads TGCGCCAGCAGCCCGGGACAGCCTTACGAGCAGTACTTC. As protein: CASSPGQPYEQYF. Supplemented by reference TRBV5-1 and TRBJ2-7, the full variable domain reads KAGVTQTPRYLIKTRGQQVTLSCSPISGHRSVSWYQQTPGQGLQFLFEYFSETQRNKGNFPGRFSGRQFSNSRSEMNVSTLELGDSALYLCASSPGQPYEQYFGPGTRLTVT.

The chain recombines TRBV28 with TRBJ2-5; D remains ambiguous. Germline V gene lookup returns CDR1 MDHEN and CDR2 SYDVKM. V dropped 4 bases and J dropped 5 bases, with 11 bases sitting between them. The length of the CDR3 is 13 residues. CDR3 DNA sequence: TGTGCCAGCAGTTACTCTAGAATGGAGACCCAGTACTTC. Residues: CASSYSRMETQYF. The full variable domain, rest sourced from reference TRBV28 and TRBJ2-5, is DVKVTQSSRYLVKRTGEKVFLECVQDMDHENMFWYRQDPGLGLRLIYFSYDVKMKEKGDIPEGYSVSREKKERFSLILESASTNQTSMYLCASSYSRMETQYFGPGTRLLVL.

This clone was detected only once. The rearrangement uses TRBV21-1 and TRBJ2-1; TRBD2 reflects the table's D call only, with no check against the DNA. TRBV21-1 is annotated as a pseudogene. The CDR3 runs to 19 residues. The CDR3 bases are TGTGCCAGCAGCAAAGCGGAGGGGGTTAGCGGGAGGACCTACAATGAGCAGTTCTTC. It yields the protein CASSKAEGVSGRTYNEQFF.

This clone is judged medium-sized. The chain links TRBV5-8 to TRBJ1-1, with D uncertain. CDR1 is SGHTS and CDR2 is YDEGEE in the germline V gene. The CDR3 sequence is 14 residues long. Trimming took 2 bases from V and 1 from J, leaving 9 bases between them. CDR3 protein: CASSFGLPNTEAFF. In DNA form, the CDR3 reads TGTGCCAGCAGCTTTGGGCTCCCGAACACTGAAGCTTTCTTT.

The chain recombines TRBV5-4 with TRBJ2-5, with D tentatively TRBD2 (5 bases). The CDR3 runs 14 residues. V shed 1 base and J shed 5 bases, with 12 bases lying between them. Germline lookup yields CDR1 SGHNT and CDR2 YYREEE (reference sequence). Here the CDR3 reads CASSLLRDGETQYF. Written as DNA, the CDR3 is TGTGCCAGCAGCTTGTTGAGGGATGGGGAGACCCAGTACTTC.

This chain uses TRBV6-5 with TRBJ2-1; 8 bases are a match to TRBD2. Germline CDR1 and CDR2: MNHEY and SVGAGI. V gave up 2 bases and J gave up 7 bases; unmatched junction bases: 7. The CDR3 spans 15 residues. The CDR3 region is CASSYGGRWGNEQFF. DNA for the CDR3: TGTGCCAGCAGTTACGGCGGGAGGTGGGGGAATGAGCAGTTCTTC.

This clone has more than one count but fewer than ten. This chain joins TRBV28 and TRBJ1-5; D perhaps matches TRBD1 (5 bases). The CDR3 sequence is 14 residues long. Trimming stripped 3 bases from V and 7 bases from J, with 13 bases between. Germline CDR1 is MDHEN and CDR2 is SYDVKM. The CDR3 nucleotides are TGTGCCAGCAGTTTGGGGGGGGACGGGCAGCCCCAGCATTTT. Translation: CASSLGGDGQPQHF.